A single sample is the source of the 4 T cell receptor beta chains below, sequenced in a study of T cell responses to AZD1222 COVID-19 vaccine. Profiling relied on immunoSEQ multiplex PCR, and the TCRdb table lists in-frame clones only, not all of them. Seen here are tens of thousands of clones, about nine tenths observed once, and the top ten hold approximately 3%. The sequencing used peripheral blood, collected on day 0 of AZD1222 vaccination. The receptors here all came from an adult in good health.

The gene calls are TRBV4-2 and TRBJ1-4; 8 nucleotides line up with TRBD1. CDR3 size: 15 residues. Germline values: CDR1 LGHNA, CDR2 YNFKEQ. V was clipped by 6 bases and J by 4 bases; unmatched bases: 7. This chain's CDR3 is CASSDRGLGNEKLFF. The CDR3 DNA is TGTGCCAGCAGTGACAGGGGCTTGGGTAATGAAAAACTGTTTTTT.

The chain combines TRBV5-1 with TRBJ1-1; the D gene is possibly TRBD1 (6 bases). This CDR3 is 14 amino acids long. Germline V lookup: CDR1 SGHRS, CDR2 YFSETQ. V was cut by 4 bases and J by 1 base, with 11 bases left in between. This chain's CDR3 is CASSSTGPNTEAFF. CDR3 nucleotides: TGCGCCAGCAGCAGTACAGGGCCGAACACTGAAGCTTTCTTT.

V is TRBV5-1 and J is TRBJ1-2, with D unresolved. Looked up from germline, CDR1 is SGHRS and CDR2 is YFSETQ. V was shortened by 2 bases and J by 3 bases, with 14 bases between the two germline ends. This CDR3 has 15 amino acids. The CDR3 region has the DNA TGCGCCAGCAGCTTAGACGCGGCGGTAGACTATGGCTACACCTTC. This gives the protein CASSLDAAVDYGYTF.

V and J are TRBV11-2 and TRBJ2-1, with 10 bases identical to TRBD2. The CDR3 has 14 residues. V lost 5 bases to trimming and J lost 6 bases; unmatched junction nucleotides: 4. Germline loops: CDR1 SGHAT, CDR2 FQNNGV. CDR3 residues: CASSQLAGANEQFF. CDR3 in DNA: TGTGCCAGCAGCCAGCTAGCGGGAGCCAATGAGCAGTTCTTC. Using reference TRBV11-2 and TRBJ2-1 for the parts outside the CDR3, the full variable domain is EAGVAQSPRYKIIEKRQSVAFWCNPISGHATLYWYQQILGQGPKLLIQFQNNGVVDDSQLPKDRFSAERLKGVDSTLKIQPAKLEDSAVYLCASSQLAGANEQFFGPGTRLTVL.